This T cell receptor (beta chain) was sequenced during a study of Graves' ophthalmopathy and Graves' hyperthyroidism. Study observations and caveats: Blood contained most expanded thyroid clonotypes exceeding 0.001 frequency.

This clonotype was seen a few times. Its target is not known. Each donor who had ophthalmopathy showed moderate-to-severe activity, a CAS of ≥3, a NOSPECS of ≥4, and a duration under 3 months. V gave up 0 bases and J gave up 9 bases; unmatched junction bases: 10. CDR3 length equals 16 residues. Germline assignment: CDR1 LGHNA and CDR2 YNFKEQ. RNA transcripts yielded amplified TCR beta CDR3 regions. HTBI-primed first-round RT-PCR preceded second-round multiplex PCR. TCRdb reprocessed the multiplex PCR reads via MiXCR and lists one record per CDR3 protein. This sample carries some 750,000 distinct CDR3 sequences, around 40% of them seen once, and the ten largest clones take roughly 46%.

The V and J genes are TRBV4-2 and TRBJ1-5; 8 nucleotides line up with TRBD1. Input material: peripheral blood. The TCR was taken from an adult man with Graves' ophthalmopathy. Here the CDR3 reads CASSQDAGRGQRPQHF. CDR3 coding DNA: TGTGCCAGCAGCCAAGATGCGGGCAGGGGGCAGCGGCCCCAGCATTTT.